This TCR beta chain was obtained from a study of early T cells in non-severe SARS-CoV-2 infection. Looking at the study overall: Chains were unpaired, as sequencing was done on bulk RNA from unsorted whole blood.

This clonotype was picked up a small number of times. TCRdb ran MiXCR on the 5' RACE reads and lists one entry per CDR3 protein. The profile shows fewer than 50,000 distinct CDR3 sequences, around 7.8% of them singletons. The CDR3 consists of 14 residues. Germline CDR1 and CDR2: MDHEN and SYDVKM. Trimming took 4 bases from V and 3 from J, leaving 12 bases between them. This clonotype was sampled from an adult who was a healthcare worker with PCR-confirmed SARS-CoV-2 infection or an uninfected control (not recorded which). The chain recombines TRBV28 with TRBJ1-2; TRBD1 might be the D (6 bases). The sample was whole blood. The CDR3 spells CASSSTGLHYGYTF. The CDR3 nucleotides read TGTGCCAGCAGTTCGACAGGTCTTCACTATGGCTACACCTTC.